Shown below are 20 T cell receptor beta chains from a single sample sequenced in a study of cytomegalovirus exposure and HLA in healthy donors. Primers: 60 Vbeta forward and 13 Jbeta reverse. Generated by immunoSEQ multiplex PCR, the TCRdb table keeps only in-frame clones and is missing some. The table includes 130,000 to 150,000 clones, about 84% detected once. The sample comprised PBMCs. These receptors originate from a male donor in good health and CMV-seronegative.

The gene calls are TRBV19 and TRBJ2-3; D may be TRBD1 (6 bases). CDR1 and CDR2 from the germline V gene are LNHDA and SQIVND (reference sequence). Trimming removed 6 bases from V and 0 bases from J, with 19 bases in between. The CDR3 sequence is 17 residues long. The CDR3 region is CASSQPDRTSSTDTQYF. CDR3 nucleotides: TGTGCCAGTAGCCAACCCGACAGGACCTCTAGCACAGATACGCAGTATTTT.

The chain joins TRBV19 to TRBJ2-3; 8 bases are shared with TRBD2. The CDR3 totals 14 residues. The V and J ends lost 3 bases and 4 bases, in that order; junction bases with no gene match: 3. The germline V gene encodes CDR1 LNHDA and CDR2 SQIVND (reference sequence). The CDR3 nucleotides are TGTGCCAGTAGTATCCGGACTAGCCCAGATACGCAGTATTTT. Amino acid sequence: CASSIRTSPDTQYF. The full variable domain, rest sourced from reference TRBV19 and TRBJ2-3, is DGGITQSPKYLFRKEGQNVTLSCEQNLNHDAMYWYRQDPGQGLRLIYYSQIVNDFQKGDIAEGYSVSREKKESFPLTVTSAQKNPTAFYLCASSIRTSPDTQYFGPGTRLTVL.

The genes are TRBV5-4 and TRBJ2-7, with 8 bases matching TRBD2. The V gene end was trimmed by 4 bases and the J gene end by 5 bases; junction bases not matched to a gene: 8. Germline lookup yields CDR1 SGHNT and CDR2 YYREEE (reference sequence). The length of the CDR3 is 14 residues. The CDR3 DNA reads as TGTGCCAGCAGCATAGGACTAGCACCCCACGAGCAGTACTTC. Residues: CASSIGLAPHEQYF.

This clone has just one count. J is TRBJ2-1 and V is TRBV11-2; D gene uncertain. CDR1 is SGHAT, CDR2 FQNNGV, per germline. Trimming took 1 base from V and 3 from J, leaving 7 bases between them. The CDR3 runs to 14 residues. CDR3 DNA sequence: TGTGCCAGCAGCTTAGTCACTGGCTACAATGAGCAGTTCTTC. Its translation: CASSLVTGYNEQFF.

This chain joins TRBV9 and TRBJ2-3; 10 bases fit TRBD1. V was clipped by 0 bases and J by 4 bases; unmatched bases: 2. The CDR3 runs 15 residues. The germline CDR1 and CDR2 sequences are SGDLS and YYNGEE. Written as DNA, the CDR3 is TGTGCCAGCAGCGTAGGGGGACAGGGGTCAGATACGCAGTATTTT. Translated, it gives CASSVGGQGSDTQYF.

The CDR3 is CASGVTGQPQHF. In DNA form, the CDR3 reads TGTGCTAGTGGTGTTACAGGCCAGCCCCAGCATTTT. The chain recombines TRBV12-5 with TRBJ1-5, with a possible D match to TRBD1 (5 bases). This CDR3 is built from 12 residues. V lost 5 bases and J lost 7, with 9 bases in between. Germline V lookup: CDR1 LGHNT, CDR2 FRNRAP.

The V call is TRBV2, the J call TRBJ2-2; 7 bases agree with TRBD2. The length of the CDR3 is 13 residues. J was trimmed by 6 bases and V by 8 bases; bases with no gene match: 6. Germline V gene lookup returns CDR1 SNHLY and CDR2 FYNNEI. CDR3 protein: CASLAEDSGELFF. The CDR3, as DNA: TGTGCCAGCCTAGCGGAAGACTCCGGGGAGCTGTTTTTT.

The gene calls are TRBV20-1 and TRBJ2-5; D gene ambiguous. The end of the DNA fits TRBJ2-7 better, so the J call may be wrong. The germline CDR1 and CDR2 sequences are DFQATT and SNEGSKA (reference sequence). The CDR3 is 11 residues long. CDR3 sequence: CSARQVAEQYF. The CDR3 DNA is TGCAGTGCTAGACAGGTTGCCGAGCAGTACTTC.

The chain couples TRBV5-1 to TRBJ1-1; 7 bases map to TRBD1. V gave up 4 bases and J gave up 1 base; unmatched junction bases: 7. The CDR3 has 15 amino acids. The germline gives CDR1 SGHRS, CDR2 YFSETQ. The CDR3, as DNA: TGCGCCAGCAGCCCCGGACAGGAAAGGAACACTGAAGCTTTCTTT. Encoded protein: CASSPGQERNTEAFF.

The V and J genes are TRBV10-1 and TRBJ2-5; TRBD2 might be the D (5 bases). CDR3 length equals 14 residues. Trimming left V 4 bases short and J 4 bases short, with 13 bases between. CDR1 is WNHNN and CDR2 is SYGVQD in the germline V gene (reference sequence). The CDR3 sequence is CASSARGIRETQYF. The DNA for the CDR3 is TGCGCCAGCAGTGCCCGAGGGATACGAGAGACCCAGTACTTC.

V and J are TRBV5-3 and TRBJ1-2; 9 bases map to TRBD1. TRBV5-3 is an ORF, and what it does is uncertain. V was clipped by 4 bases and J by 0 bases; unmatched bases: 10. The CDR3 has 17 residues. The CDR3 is CARSTTQGTGTNYGYTF. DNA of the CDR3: TGTGCCAGAAGCACCACCCAAGGGACAGGGACTAACTATGGCTACACCTTC.

The DNA of the CDR3 is TGTGCCAGCAGGGCCGGACAGGGGGCCTACGAGCAGTACTTC. Translated: CASRAGQGAYEQYF. The chain carries TRBV6-5 and TRBJ2-7, with 10 bases fitting TRBD1. Germline V gives CDR1 MNHEY, CDR2 SVGAGI. The CDR3 spans 14 residues. Trimming removed 6 bases from V and 2 bases from J; junction bases left unmatched: 4.

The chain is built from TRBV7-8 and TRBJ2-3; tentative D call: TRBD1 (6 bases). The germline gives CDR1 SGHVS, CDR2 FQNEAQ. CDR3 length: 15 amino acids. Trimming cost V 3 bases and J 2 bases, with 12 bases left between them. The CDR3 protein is CASSFWTDLTDTQYF. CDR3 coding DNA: TGTGCCAGCAGCTTTTGGACAGACCTCACAGATACGCAGTATTTT.

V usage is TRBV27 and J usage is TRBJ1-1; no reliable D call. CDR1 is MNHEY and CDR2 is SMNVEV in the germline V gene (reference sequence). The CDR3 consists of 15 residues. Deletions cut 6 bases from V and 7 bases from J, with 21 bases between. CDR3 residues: CASRLTPGGLSEAFF. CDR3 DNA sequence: TGTGCCAGCAGGCTTACACCGGGAGGCCTAAGTGAAGCTTTCTTT.

The CDR3 DNA is TGCAGCGTTGGGGGACAGGAGGCCCTTATTCAGTTCTTC. The encoded protein is CSVGGQEALIQFF. This chain uses TRBV29-1 with TRBJ2-1, with 8 bases lining up with TRBD1. V was clipped by 4 bases and J by 13 bases; unmatched bases: 12. Per the germline V gene, CDR1 is SQVTM and CDR2 is ANQGSEA. The CDR3 runs to 13 residues.

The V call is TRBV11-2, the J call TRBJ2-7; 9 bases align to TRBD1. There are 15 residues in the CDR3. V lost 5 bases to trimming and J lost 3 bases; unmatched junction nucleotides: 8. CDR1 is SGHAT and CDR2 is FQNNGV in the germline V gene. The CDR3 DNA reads TGTGCCAGCAGCCCCGGACAGGGGATTTTCTACGAGCAGTACTTC. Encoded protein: CASSPGQGIFYEQYF.

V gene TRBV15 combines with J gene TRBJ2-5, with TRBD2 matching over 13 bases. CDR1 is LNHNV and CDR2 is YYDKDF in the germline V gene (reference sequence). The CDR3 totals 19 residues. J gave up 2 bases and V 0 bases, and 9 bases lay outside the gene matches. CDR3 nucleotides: TGTGCCACCAGCAGAGATTCCCCGGGACTAGCGGGACTACAAGAGACCCAGTACTTC. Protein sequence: CATSRDSPGLAGLQETQYF.

For the CDR3, the DNA is TGTGCCGGACAGGGGCCGCATTATGGCTACACCTTC. This gives the protein CAGQGPHYGYTF. The genes are TRBV7-9 and TRBJ1-2; 9 nucleotides align to TRBD1. Trimming at V came to 11 bases and at J to 5 bases, leaving 6 bases not matched to a gene. The CDR3 covers 12 residues. Germline V gene sequence: CDR1 SEHNR, CDR2 FQNEAQ (reference sequence).

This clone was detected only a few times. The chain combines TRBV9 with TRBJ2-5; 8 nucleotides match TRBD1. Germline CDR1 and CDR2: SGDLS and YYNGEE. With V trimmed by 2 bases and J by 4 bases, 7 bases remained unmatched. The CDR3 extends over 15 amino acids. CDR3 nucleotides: TGTGCCAGCAGCGTGACGACAGGGGAAGTAGAGACCCAGTACTTC. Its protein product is CASSVTTGEVETQYF.

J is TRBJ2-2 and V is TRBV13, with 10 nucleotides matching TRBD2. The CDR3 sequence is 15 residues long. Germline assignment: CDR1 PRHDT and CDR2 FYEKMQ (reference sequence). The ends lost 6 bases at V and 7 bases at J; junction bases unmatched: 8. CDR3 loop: CASRPGLAPGGELFF. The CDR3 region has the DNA TGTGCCAGCAGACCGGGACTAGCGCCGGGCGGGGAGCTGTTTTTT.